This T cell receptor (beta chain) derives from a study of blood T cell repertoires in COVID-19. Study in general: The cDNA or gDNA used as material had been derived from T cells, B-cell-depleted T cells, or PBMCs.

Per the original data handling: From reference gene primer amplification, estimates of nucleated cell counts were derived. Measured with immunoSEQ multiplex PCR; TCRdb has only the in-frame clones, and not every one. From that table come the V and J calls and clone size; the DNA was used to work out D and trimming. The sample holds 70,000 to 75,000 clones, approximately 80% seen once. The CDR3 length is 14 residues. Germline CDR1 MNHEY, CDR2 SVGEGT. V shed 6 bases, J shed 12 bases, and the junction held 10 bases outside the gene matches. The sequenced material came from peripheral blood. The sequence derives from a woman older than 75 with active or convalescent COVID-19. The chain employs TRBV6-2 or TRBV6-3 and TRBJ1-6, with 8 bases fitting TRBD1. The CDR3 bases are TGTGCCAGCAGCTTGAGGACAGGGAGGAGACCCCTCCACTTT. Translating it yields CASSLRTGRRPLHF.